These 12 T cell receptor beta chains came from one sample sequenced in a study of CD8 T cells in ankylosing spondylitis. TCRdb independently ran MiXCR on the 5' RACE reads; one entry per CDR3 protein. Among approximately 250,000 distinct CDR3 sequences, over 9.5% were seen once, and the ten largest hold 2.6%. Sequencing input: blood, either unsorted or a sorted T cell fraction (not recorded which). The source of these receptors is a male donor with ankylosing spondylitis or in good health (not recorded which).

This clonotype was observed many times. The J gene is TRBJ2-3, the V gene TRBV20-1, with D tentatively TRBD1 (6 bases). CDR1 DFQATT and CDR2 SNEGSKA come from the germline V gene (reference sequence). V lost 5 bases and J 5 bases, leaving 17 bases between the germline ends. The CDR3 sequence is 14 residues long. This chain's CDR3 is CSAERTGFGDTQYF. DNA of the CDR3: TGCAGTGCTGAACGTACAGGGTTTGGAGATACGCAGTATTTT.

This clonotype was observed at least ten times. CDR3 in amino acids: CAISDGTGLYEQYF. The DNA of the CDR3 is TGTGCCATCAGTGACGGGACAGGGCTTTACGAGCAGTACTTC. The gene calls are TRBV10-3 and TRBJ2-7, with 9 bases that match TRBD1. V lost 3 bases and J lost 4; bases outside the gene matches: 4. The CDR3 covers 14 residues. Germline CDR1 and CDR2: ENHRY and SYGVKD.

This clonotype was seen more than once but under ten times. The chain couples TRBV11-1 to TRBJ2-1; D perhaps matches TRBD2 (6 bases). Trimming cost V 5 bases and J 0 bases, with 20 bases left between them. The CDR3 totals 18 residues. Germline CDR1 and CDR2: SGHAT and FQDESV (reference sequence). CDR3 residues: CASSQKGLGTSSYNEQFF. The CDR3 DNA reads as TGTGCCAGCAGCCAAAAGGGACTGGGGACGAGCTCCTACAATGAGCAGTTCTTC.

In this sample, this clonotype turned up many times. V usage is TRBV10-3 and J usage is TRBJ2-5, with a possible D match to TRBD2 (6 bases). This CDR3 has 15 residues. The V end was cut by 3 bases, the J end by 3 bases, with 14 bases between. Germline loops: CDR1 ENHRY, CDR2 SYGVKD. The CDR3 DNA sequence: TGTGCCATCAGTGATTTTAGCGGACGTAAAGAGACCCAGTACTTC. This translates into CAISDFSGRKETQYF.

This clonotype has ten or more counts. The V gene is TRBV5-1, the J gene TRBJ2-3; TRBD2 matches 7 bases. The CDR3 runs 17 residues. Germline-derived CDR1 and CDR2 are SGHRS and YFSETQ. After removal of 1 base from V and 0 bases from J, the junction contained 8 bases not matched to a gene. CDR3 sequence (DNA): TGCGCCAGCAGCTTGAGATCTCGCGGGGGAAGCACAGATACGCAGTATTTT. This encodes CASSLRSRGGSTDTQYF.

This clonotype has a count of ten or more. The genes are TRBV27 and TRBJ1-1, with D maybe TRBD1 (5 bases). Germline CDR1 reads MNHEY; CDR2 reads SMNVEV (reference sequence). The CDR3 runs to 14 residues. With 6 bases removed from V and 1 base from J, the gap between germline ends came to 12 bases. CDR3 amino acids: CASRIRGPNTEAFF. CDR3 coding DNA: TGTGCCAGCAGGATTAGGGGACCGAACACTGAAGCTTTCTTT.

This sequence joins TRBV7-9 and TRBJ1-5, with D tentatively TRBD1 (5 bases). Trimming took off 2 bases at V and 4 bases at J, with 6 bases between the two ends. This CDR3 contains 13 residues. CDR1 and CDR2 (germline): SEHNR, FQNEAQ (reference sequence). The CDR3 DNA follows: TGTGCCAGCAGCTTACCAGGGAATCAGCCCCAGCATTTT. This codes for CASSLPGNQPQHF. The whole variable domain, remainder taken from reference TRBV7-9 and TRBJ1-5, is DTGVSQNPRHKITKRGQNVTFRCDPISEHNRLYWYRQTLGQGPEFLTYFQNEAQLEKSRLLSDRFSAERPKGSFSTLEIQRTEQGDSAMYLCASSLPGNQPQHFGDGTRLSIL.

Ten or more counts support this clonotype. The CDR3 loop reads CASSQVKGGITGANVLTF. CDR3 in DNA: TGTGCCAGCAGCCAAGTAAAAGGGGGCATTACTGGGGCCAACGTCCTGACTTTC. The chain joins TRBV3-1 to TRBJ2-6, with 7 bases aligning to TRBD1. The germline V gene encodes CDR1 LGHDT and CDR2 YNNKEL (reference sequence). V was pared by 1 base and J by 2 bases, with 8 bases of the junction left unmatched. This CDR3 is 18 amino acids long.

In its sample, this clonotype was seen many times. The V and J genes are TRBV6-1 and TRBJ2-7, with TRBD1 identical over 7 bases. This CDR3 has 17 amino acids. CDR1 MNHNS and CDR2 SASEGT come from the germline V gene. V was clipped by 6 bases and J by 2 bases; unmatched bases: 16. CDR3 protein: CASRPPINSGTAYEQYF. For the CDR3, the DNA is TGTGCCAGCAGGCCGCCAATAAATTCCGGGACAGCCTACGAGCAGTACTTC.

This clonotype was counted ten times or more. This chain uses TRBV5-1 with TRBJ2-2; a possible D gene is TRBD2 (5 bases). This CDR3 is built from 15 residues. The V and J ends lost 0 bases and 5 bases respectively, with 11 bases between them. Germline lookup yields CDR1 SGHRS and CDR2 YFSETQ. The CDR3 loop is CASSLDDYRTGELFF. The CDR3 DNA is TGCGCCAGCAGCTTGGACGACTACCGAACCGGGGAGCTGTTTTTT.

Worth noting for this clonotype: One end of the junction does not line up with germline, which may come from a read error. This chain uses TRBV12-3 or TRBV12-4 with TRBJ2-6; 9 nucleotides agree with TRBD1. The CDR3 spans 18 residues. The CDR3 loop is CASSLGQGTSGGANALTF. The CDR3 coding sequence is TGTGCCAGCAGTTTGGGACAGGGAACTTCGGGTGGGGCCAACGCCCTGACTTTC.

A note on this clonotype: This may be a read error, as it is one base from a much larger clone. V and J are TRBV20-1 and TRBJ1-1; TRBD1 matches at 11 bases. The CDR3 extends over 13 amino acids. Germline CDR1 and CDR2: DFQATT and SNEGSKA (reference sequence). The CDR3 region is CSAARDRGIETFF. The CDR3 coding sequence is TGCAGTGCCGCCCGGGACAGGGGGATTGAAACTTTCTTT.